This entry concerns a single T cell receptor beta chain. Its antigen is undetermined. Germline-derived CDR1 and CDR2 are SEHNR and FQNEAQ (reference sequence). CDR3 length: 14 residues. Trimming pared 5 bases from V and 2 bases from J, leaving 13 bases between. This entry is derived from a study of OX40 agonist ivuxolimab in advanced cancers. Turning to the study itself: Three partial responders included one hepatocellular carcinoma patient and two cutaneous melanoma patients.

General study points: In CD8+ T cells, expanded clones were on average more numerous than in CD4+. Clonal expansion by week 6 occurred in CD4+ and CD8+ blood T cells (at 0.1 to 3.0 mg/kg).

Assay used: immunoSEQ multiplex PCR; TCRdb lists only in-frame clones, some missing. The profile shows more than 50,000 clones, around 79% of them singletons. Source: CD4+ or CD8+ T cells sorted from blood, taken in a trial of the OX40 agonist ivuxolimab. The rearrangement joins TRBV7-9 to TRBJ2-7, with a possible D match to TRBD2 (7 bases). This clonotype was obtained from an adult with an advanced solid tumor such as melanoma, head and neck, liver or kidney cancer. Here the CDR3 reads CASSRGAPTYEQYF. As DNA, the CDR3 is TGTGCCAGCAGCCGGGGGGCCCCGACCTACGAGCAGTACTTC.